This entry describes one T cell receptor beta chain. The data belong to a study of cytomegalovirus exposure and HLA in healthy donors. Study-level background: The Caucasian-associated ancestry cluster contained approximately 81% of the approximately 390 genotyped donors.

Both 60 Vbeta primers and 13 Jbeta primers went into the PCR. Only in-frame clones appear in the TCRdb table, and some are missing; sequencing was by immunoSEQ multiplex PCR. The sample has 120,000 to 150,000 clones, around four fifths seen once. V was clipped by 2 bases and J by 10 bases, with 6 bases between them. Germline V lookup: CDR1 ENHRY, CDR2 SYGVKD. The CDR3 has 12 amino acids. The sample was PBMCs. This TCR was recovered from a male donor in good health and CMV-seronegative. The rearrangement uses TRBV10-3 and TRBJ1-6; D perhaps matches TRBD1 (5 bases). The CDR3 protein is CAISEQGSPLHF. In DNA, the CDR3 is TGTGCCATCAGTGAGCAGGGATCACCCCTCCACTTT.